These 31 T cell receptor beta chains originate from one sample sequenced in a study of cytomegalovirus exposure and HLA in healthy donors (dated by TCRdb to 2015 to 2018). Library preparation was by the immunoSEQ multiplex PCR assay. The multiplex PCR relied on a mix of 60 forward primers for TCR Vbeta segments and 13 reverse primers for TCR Jbeta segments. TCRdb stores this immuneACCESS table with in-frame sequences only. Part of the clones is absent; in the studies checked, under half of the shortfall reflects unresolved V genes, and no reason is known for the rest. This sample lists around 120,000 clones; about 63% were detected once. The biggest ten clones account for 1.6% of the sample. Sequenced material: PBMCs. Receptors were obtained from a man in his thirties or forties in good health and CMV-seropositive.

The genes are TRBV7-2 and TRBJ2-3; TRBD1 is a possible D gene (6 bases). V lost 7 bases, J lost 6 bases, and 11 bases lay in between. The CDR3 runs to 12 residues. The germline V gene has CDR1 SGHTA and CDR2 FQGNSA. Written as DNA, the CDR3 is TGTGCCAGCATCTCAGGGGTGGATACGCAGTATTTT. Protein: CASISGVDTQYF.

V and J are TRBV27 and TRBJ2-5; the match to TRBD1 covers 10 bases. The last part of the DNA fits TRBJ2-7 better; the J call may be wrong. Germline V gene data show CDR1 as MNHEY and CDR2 as SMNVEV (reference sequence). The CDR3 covers 15 residues. The CDR3 here is CASSFQGTGEDEQYF. The CDR3 DNA reads TGTGCCAGCAGTTTCCAAGGGACAGGGGAGGACGAGCAGTACTTC.

This sequence joins TRBV5-1 and TRBJ2-7; 9 nucleotides match TRBD1. Germline V lookup: CDR1 SGHRS, CDR2 YFSETQ. The J segment lost 1 base and the V segment lost 0 bases, leaving 5 bases of the junction unmatched. This CDR3 has 16 residues. The CDR3 region has the DNA TGCGCCAGCAGCTTGGTGGGGGGACAGGGATCCTACGAGCAGTACTTC. It specifies CASSLVGGQGSYEQYF.

This chain joins TRBV4-3 and TRBJ2-1; tentative D call: TRBD2 (5 bases). The ends were cut back, 1 base at V and 6 bases at J, with 10 bases in the middle. The CDR3 covers 14 residues. The V gene's germline CDR1 is LGHNA and CDR2 YSLEER. The CDR3 region has the DNA TGCGCCAGCAGCCAAGGGGCTAGCACCAATGAGCAGTTCTTC. It yields the protein CASSQGASTNEQFF.

This clone was observed a few times. The chain has TRBV6-5 and TRBJ1-2; the D gene is possibly TRBD1 (5 bases). This CDR3 has 15 residues. Per the germline V gene, CDR1 is MNHEY and CDR2 is SVGAGI. V lost 7 bases, J lost 8 bases, and 23 bases lay in between. CDR3 loop: CASTFLAGELRGYTF. The CDR3, as DNA: TGTGCCAGCACCTTCCTCGCGGGGGAATTGAGGGGCTACACCTTC.

This chain joins TRBV2 and TRBJ2-3, with D possibly being TRBD2 (6 bases). Trimming took 1 base from V and 1 from J, leaving 9 bases between them. Germline V gene sequence: CDR1 SNHLY, CDR2 FYNNEI. This CDR3 comprises 15 residues. As DNA, the CDR3 is TGTGCCAGCAGTGAAGATGCGGGGCGCACAGATACGCAGTATTTT. Translating gives CASSEDAGRTDTQYF. Based on the CDR3 plus reference TRBV2 and TRBJ2-3, the full variable domain is EPEVTQTPSHQVTQMGQEVILRCVPISNHLYFYWYRQILGQKVEFLVSFYNNEISEKSEIFDDQFSVERPDGSNFTLKIRSTKLEDSAMYFCASSEDAGRTDTQYFGPGTRLTVL.

This sequence joins TRBV28 and TRBJ2-7, with D perhaps TRBD1 (9 bases). The CDR3 loop spans 15 amino acids. In germline, CDR1 is MDHEN, CDR2 SYDVKM. V lost 6 bases to trimming and J lost 5 bases, with 20 bases between them. The chain's CDR3 is CASSLGTGRGDEQYF. In nucleotides, the CDR3 is TGTGCCAGCAGCCTCGGGACAGGGCGGGGGGACGAGCAGTACTTC.

The V and J genes are TRBV19 and TRBJ2-1; 14 nucleotides line up with TRBD2. V shed 5 bases, J shed 5 bases, and the junction held 17 bases outside the gene matches. This CDR3 comprises 20 residues. The germline V gene has CDR1 LNHDA and CDR2 SQIVND (reference sequence). The CDR3 here is CASSPFSGTSGSSFHNEQFF. CDR3 DNA sequence: TGTGCCAGTAGTCCTTTCTCCGGGACTAGCGGGAGTTCCTTCCACAATGAGCAGTTCTTC.

The V and J genes are TRBV5-1 and TRBJ2-2; 10 nucleotides align to TRBD2. CDR1 SGHRS and CDR2 YFSETQ come from the germline V gene. The V segment lost 4 bases and the J segment 0 bases; nucleotides outside the gene matches: 9. The CDR3 consists of 18 residues. CDR3 in amino acids: CASSTIPGLASNTGELFF. Here the CDR3 DNA reads TGCGCCAGCAGCACGATCCCGGGACTAGCGTCGAACACCGGGGAGCTGTTTTTT.

The chain employs TRBV5-4 and TRBJ2-5, with D perhaps given as TRBD1 or TRBD2 (5 bases each). The J call is doubtful: the DNA matches TRBJ2-7 better. Germline V gene data show CDR1 as SGHNT and CDR2 as YYREEE (reference sequence). This CDR3 has 15 residues. CDR3 in amino acids: CASRTGTRDSYEQYF. The CDR3 nucleotides are TGTGCCAGCAGGACCGGGACCAGGGACTCCTACGAGCAGTACTTC.

This clone was counted between two and nine times. This chain joins TRBV6-1 and TRBJ1-4; 9 bases are shared with TRBD1. V gave up 8 bases and J gave up 3 bases; unmatched junction bases: 4. CDR1 is MNHNS and CDR2 is SASEGT in the germline V gene. The length of the CDR3 is 14 residues. CDR3 sequence: CASARQGANEKLFF. The CDR3 nucleotides are TGTGCCAGCGCACGACAGGGGGCTAATGAAAAACTGTTTTTT.

The sample holds a few counts of this clone. The junction departs from the called germline gene at one end, perhaps through a read error. This rearrangement joins TRBV18 to TRBJ1-5, with 7 positions matching TRBD1. This CDR3 comprises 13 residues. Germline V gene data show CDR1 as KGHSH and CDR2 as LQKENI. CDR3 bases: TGTGCCAGCCGGGGACAGCAGAATCAGGCCCAGCATTTT. It encodes CASRGQQNQAQHF.

The V gene is TRBV28, the J gene TRBJ2-3; maybe TRBD2 (5 bases). The V gene's germline CDR1 is MDHEN and CDR2 SYDVKM. V gave up 3 bases and J gave up 3 bases, with 10 bases separating them. There are 14 residues in the CDR3. The CDR3 here is CASSFLSGTDTQYF. The CDR3 DNA sequence: TGTGCCAGCAGTTTCCTGTCGGGGACAGATACGCAGTATTTT.

The chain links TRBV13 to TRBJ2-2, with D uncertain. The CDR3 spans 14 residues. Between the trimmed V and J ends, which lost 0 bases and 6 bases, there was a span of 8 bases. Germline-derived CDR1 and CDR2 are PRHDT and FYEKMQ (reference sequence). The CDR3 nucleotides are TGTGCCAGCAGCTTAGGATTAAGCCCCGGGGAGCTGTTTTTT. It yields the protein CASSLGLSPGELFF.

This chain joins TRBV27 and TRBJ2-2; D remains unclear. V lost 4 bases to trimming and J lost 1 base, with 4 bases between them. The length of the CDR3 is 13 residues. Germline V gene data show CDR1 as MNHEY and CDR2 as SMNVEV (reference sequence). This chain's CDR3 is CASSWRNTGELFF. DNA for the CDR3: TGTGCCAGCAGTTGGAGGAACACCGGGGAGCTGTTTTTT.

This clone has just a few counts. V is TRBV2 and J is TRBJ2-3; TRBD2 matches at 8 bases. Germline CDR1 and CDR2: SNHLY and FYNNEI. The CDR3 spans 15 residues. Losses at the gene ends were 10 bases for V and 2 bases for J; bases not matched to a gene: 11. The CDR3 is CATRKERGNTDTQYF. The CDR3 region has the DNA TGTGCCACCCGAAAGGAGCGGGGGAACACAGATACGCAGTATTTT.

This chain uses TRBV28 with TRBJ1-3; D perhaps matches TRBD1 (5 bases). The CDR3 extends over 15 amino acids. The V gene lost 8 bases and the J gene lost 3 bases, with 17 bases spanning the gap. CDR1 is MDHEN and CDR2 is SYDVKM in the germline V gene. The CDR3 reads CASQPPGGVGNTIYF. CDR3 in DNA: TGTGCCAGCCAACCCCCGGGGGGGGTTGGAAACACCATATATTTT.

With respect to this clone: The sample has other DNA sequences that encode this CDR3 too. The rearrangement links TRBV5-1 to TRBJ2-3, with 9 positions matching TRBD1. The CDR3 is 14 residues long. J lost 4 bases, V lost 4 bases, and 4 bases had no gene match. Germline V gene lookup returns CDR1 SGHRS and CDR2 YFSETQ. In DNA form, the CDR3 reads TGCGCCAGCAGCCCGGACAGGGGCTCAGATACGCAGTATTTT. This sequence encodes CASSPDRGSDTQYF.

The V call is TRBV9, the J call TRBJ2-1, with TRBD1 as a possible D gene (5 bases). Germline lookup yields CDR1 SGDLS and CDR2 YYNGEE. This CDR3 spans 18 amino acids. Between the trimmed V and J ends, which lost 0 bases and 5 bases, there was a span of 21 bases. The CDR3 is CASSVEGSVGVGHNEQFF. Here the CDR3 DNA reads TGTGCCAGCAGCGTAGAGGGTAGTGTGGGTGTGGGGCACAATGAGCAGTTCTTC. The entire variable domain, with the rest obtained from reference TRBV9 and TRBJ2-1, is as follows: DSGVTQTPKHLITATGQRVTLRCSPRSGDLSVYWYQQSLDQGLQFLIQYYNGEERAKGNILERFSAQQFPDLHSELNLSSLELGDSALYFCASSVEGSVGVGHNEQFFGPGTRLTVL.

The gene calls are TRBV4-1 and TRBJ2-1; 7 bases agree with TRBD1. The V gene end was trimmed by 4 bases and the J gene end by 0 bases; junction bases not matched to a gene: 9. The CDR3 has 17 residues. Germline V gene data show CDR1 as MGHRA and CDR2 as YSYEKL. The CDR3 DNA is TGCGCCAGCAGCCCCGACTCACAGGGGCGCTCCTACAATGAGCAGTTCTTC. The encoded protein is CASSPDSQGRSYNEQFF.

The chain uses TRBV2 and TRBJ1-5; TRBD1 aligns across 8 bases. The V segment lost 4 bases and the J segment 1 base; nucleotides outside the gene matches: 9. Per the germline V gene, CDR1 is SNHLY and CDR2 is FYNNEI. The CDR3 contains 17 residues. The CDR3 nucleotides are TGTGCCAGCAGTGTTAGTCAGGGGGCGACAAGCAATCAGCCCCAGCATTTT. Its translation: CASSVSQGATSNQPQHF.

The chain uses TRBV10-3 and TRBJ2-1, with a weak D call TRBD2 (6 bases). Between the trimmed V and J ends, which lost 5 bases and 9 bases, there was a span of 8 bases. CDR1 and CDR2 (germline): ENHRY, SYGVKD. The CDR3 is 11 amino acids. CDR3 loop: CAISTSSEQFF. DNA of the CDR3: TGTGCCATCAGTACTAGCTCTGAGCAGTTCTTC.

The gene calls are TRBV6-6 and TRBJ2-5; D perhaps matches TRBD1 (6 bases). The length of the CDR3 is 11 residues. Trimming took off 11 bases at V and 4 bases at J, with 11 bases between the two ends. Germline-derived CDR1 and CDR2 are MNHNY and SVGAGI (reference sequence). In DNA, the CDR3 is TGTGCCGTGGACAGCTTAGAGACCCAGTACTTC. It is translated as CAVDSLETQYF.

This clone was observed a few times. The chain links TRBV5-1 to TRBJ2-5, with D unresolved. From germline, CDR1 is SGHRS and CDR2 YFSETQ. V lost 0 bases and J 1 base, leaving 7 bases between the germline ends. The CDR3 is 14 residues long. CDR3 nucleotides: TGCGCCAGCAGCTTGGGTTCGGGCCAAGAGACCCAGTACTTC. The encoded protein is CASSLGSGQETQYF. The full variable domain, in which reference TRBV5-1 and TRBJ2-5 provide the parts outside the CDR3, is KAGVTQTPRYLIKTRGQQVTLSCSPISGHRSVSWYQQTPGQGLQFLFEYFSETQRNKGNFPGRFSGRQFSNSRSEMNVSTLELGDSALYLCASSLGSGQETQYFGPGTRLLVL.

This clone was seen just once. The chain recombines TRBV7-6 with TRBJ2-5; perhaps TRBD2 as D (6 bases). CDR1 SGHVS and CDR2 FNYEAQ come from the germline V gene. The CDR3 totals 14 residues. The V and J ends lost 8 bases and 2 bases respectively, with 15 bases between them. The CDR3 nucleotides are TGTGCCAGCGAAGCTCGGGCGGGACAAGAGACCCAGTACTTC. Its protein product is CASEARAGQETQYF.

This chain joins TRBV11-2 and TRBJ2-2, with TRBD2 identical over 8 bases. The CDR3 length is 15 residues. V gave up 5 bases and J gave up 2 bases; unmatched junction bases: 4. Germline assignment: CDR1 SGHAT and CDR2 FQNNGV. CDR3 coding DNA: TGTGCCAGCAGCACGGGACTAGGAAACACCGGGGAGCTGTTTTTT. Protein sequence: CASSTGLGNTGELFF.

The chain has TRBV7-2 and TRBJ2-7; unclear D gene. This CDR3 has 14 amino acids. V was cut by 3 bases and J by 4 bases, with 13 bases left in between. Per germline, CDR1 SGHTA and CDR2 FQGNSA. CDR3 coding DNA: TGTGCCAGCAGCTTGTTGGAATTAGCTTACGAGCAGTACTTC. It encodes CASSLLELAYEQYF.

The chain carries TRBV11-3 and TRBJ2-7; maybe TRBD1 (6 bases). Trimming cost V 0 bases and J 4 bases, with 13 bases left between them. Germline lookup yields CDR1 SGHNT and CDR2 YENEEA. The CDR3 covers 15 residues. This CDR3 is CASSLEGASPYEQYF. For the CDR3, the DNA is TGTGCCAGCAGCTTAGAGGGGGCAAGTCCGTACGAGCAGTACTTC.

V is TRBV9 and J is TRBJ1-2; 7 bases map to TRBD1. This CDR3 has 14 residues. V lost 4 bases and J lost 4; bases outside the gene matches: 7. The germline V gene encodes CDR1 SGDLS and CDR2 YYNGEE. The chain's CDR3 is CASSPRGTAYGYTF. The CDR3, as DNA: TGTGCCAGCAGCCCCCGAGGGACAGCCTATGGCTACACCTTC.

This clone was observed once. V and J are TRBV2 and TRBJ2-3, with a possible D match to TRBD2 (5 bases). The V gene lost 6 bases and the J gene lost 6 bases, with 10 bases spanning the gap. The germline V gene encodes CDR1 SNHLY and CDR2 FYNNEI. The CDR3 is 12 residues long. CDR3 DNA: TGTGCCAGCAGGTGGGAGTGGGATACGCAGTATTTT. It specifies CASRWEWDTQYF.

This clone was found a few times. The chain couples TRBV4-2 to TRBJ1-5, with D maybe TRBD1 (5 bases). The length of the CDR3 is 16 residues. The V end lost 0 bases, the J end lost 2 bases, and 11 bases lay between the germline ends. Germline CDR1 reads LGHNA; CDR2 reads YNFKEQ. The CDR3 reads CASSQDPGGGNQPQHF. CDR3 sequence (DNA): TGTGCCAGCAGCCAAGATCCTGGAGGGGGCAATCAGCCCCAGCATTTT.